This is a list of T cell receptor beta chains from one sample in a study of long-term antiretroviral therapy in people with HIV. Using immunoSEQ multiplex PCR, the repertoire was profiled, and TCRdb retains in-frame clones only, with some absent. Among some 25,000 clones, about 86% were seen once, and the ten largest hold less than 20%. The specimen comprised unsorted PBMCs, sampled 1.2 years after starting antiretroviral therapy. Every receptor here comes from a man in his fifties or sixties with HIV. Each CDR3 is given with its conserved first and last residue. D genes are given only for firm matches. Not every row has a clone size; where given, it reads once, few, many or a size class.

cdr3_nt	cdr3_aa	d_call	clone_size	j_call	v_call
TGTGCCAGCAGTGAAGCCGGCATCTACTACGAGCAGTACTTC	CASSEAGIYYEQYF	-	-	TRBJ2-7	TRBV6-1
TGTGCCAGCAGCCGGGTCCGCAATGAGCAGTTCTTC	CASSRVRNEQFF	-	-	TRBJ2-1	TRBV28
TGTGCCAGCAGTTACTCGACAGCGAACTATGGCTACACCTTC	CASSYSTANYGYTF	-	-	TRBJ1-2	TRBV6-5
TGTGCCAGCAGCTTCTCAACAAGGAGGAACACTGAAGCTTTCTTT	CASSFSTRRNTEAFF	-	-	TRBJ1-1	TRBV5-5
TGTGCCAGCATCCTCTGGGGGGGGACAGTCAATTCACCCCTCCACTTT	CASILWGGTVNSPLHF	TRBD1	-	TRBJ1-6	TRBV5-6
TGTGCCAGCAGCTTTACAACAGGGGTCCCTGAAGCTTTCTTT	CASSFTTGVPEAFF	TRBD1	-	TRBJ1-1	TRBV7-2
TGCGCCCCTAGCAGCACCGGGGAGCTGTTTTTT	CAPSSTGELFF	-	once	TRBJ2-2	TRBV20-1
TGTGCCAGCGCGCTCCGGGGACAGGGTGTAACCGGGGAGCTGTTTTTT	CASALRGQGVTGELFF	TRBD1	-	TRBJ2-2	TRBV7-6
TGTGCCAGCTCACCTCCCCAGGGTAGCAATCAGCCCCAGCATTTT	CASSPPQGSNQPQHF	-	-	TRBJ1-5	TRBV18
TGTGCCACCAGCAGGGACAGGTCATACGGCTACACCTTC	CATSRDRSYGYTF	TRBD1	-	TRBJ1-2	TRBV15
TGTGCCAGCAGCTTAGTGGGGACAGGGGTTACCGGGGAGCTGTTTTTT	CASSLVGTGVTGELFF	TRBD1	-	TRBJ2-2	TRBV7-2
TGTGCCAGTAGTATACGGGAAGGGAGGAGTGAAAAACTGTTTTTT	CASSIREGRSEKLFF	-	-	TRBJ1-4	TRBV19
TGTGCCAGCAGTTCATACAAGGCCCAGTACTTC	CASSSYKAQYF	-	-	TRBJ2-5	TRBV6-5
TGTGCCAGCAGCTTCCTCCCTGGAAAGGCGGCCGGGACTGGAAACACCATATATTTT	CASSFLPGKAAGTGNTIYF	-	-	TRBJ1-3	TRBV7-6
TGCAGTGCTGGACCGAACTATGGCTACACCTTC	CSAGPNYGYTF	-	-	TRBJ1-2	TRBV20-1
TGCGCCAGCAGCCAAGGACTTATATCCTCCTACGAGCAGTACTTC	CASSQGLISSYEQYF	-	-	TRBJ2-7	TRBV4-3
TGTGCCAGCAGCGTATTAGGGGACGGAAACACCATATATTTT	CASSVLGDGNTIYF	-	-	TRBJ1-3	TRBV9
TGTGCCAGCAAATCAGATGAGACTGAAGCTTTCTTT	CASKSDETEAFF	-	-	TRBJ1-1	TRBV7-9